Shown below are 15 T cell receptor beta chains from a single sample sequenced in a study of patients and donors after allogeneic stem cell transplantation. TCRdb used MiXCR to reprocess the RT-PCR reads, holding one entry per CDR3 protein. Here the sample spans about 76,000 distinct CDR3 sequences, about 26% being singletons. The sequenced sample was blood, either unsorted or a sorted T cell fraction (not recorded which). The receptors stem from a human donor who was either an allogeneic HSCT recipient or a stem cell or donor lymphocyte infusion donor (not recorded which). It is not recorded whose cells these are; they may come from a transplant donor.

This clonotype was observed a handful of times. J is TRBJ2-1 and V is TRBV29-1; the match to TRBD1 covers 7 bases. This CDR3 is built from 14 residues. Trimming removed 6 bases from V and 3 bases from J; junction bases left unmatched: 8. Germline CDR1 reads SQVTM; CDR2 reads ANQGSEA. The CDR3 loop is CSVDPGQIYNEQFF. Here the CDR3 DNA reads TGCAGCGTGGACCCGGGACAGATCTACAATGAGCAGTTCTTC.

In its sample, this clonotype was seen a few times. The chain recombines TRBV7-2 with TRBJ2-5, with D possibly matching TRBD1 (6 bases). CDR3 length equals 13 residues. Germline V gene sequence: CDR1 SGHTA, CDR2 FQGNSA. Trimming took off 5 bases at V and 4 bases at J, with 11 bases between the two ends. The CDR3 DNA reads as TGTGCCAGCAGCACCAGGGGTTCAGAGACCCAGTACTTC. This gives the protein CASSTRGSETQYF.

The rearrangement uses TRBV4-2 and TRBJ1-1; D ambiguous. Per the germline V gene, CDR1 is LGHNA and CDR2 is YNFKEQ. The ends were cut back, 1 base at V and 0 bases at J, with 12 bases in the middle. The CDR3 loop spans 16 amino acids. CDR3 region: CASSQVLGRMNTEAFF. The CDR3 nucleotides read TGTGCCAGCAGCCAAGTTCTCGGACGAATGAACACTGAAGCTTTCTTT.

The chain carries TRBV20-1 and TRBJ1-2; a possible D gene is TRBD1 (5 bases). V was trimmed by 5 bases and J by 7 bases, leaving 11 bases between them. Germline CDR1 DFQATT, CDR2 SNEGSKA (reference sequence). The CDR3 is 11 residues long. The CDR3 sequence: CSALTDSGYTF. As DNA, the CDR3 is TGCAGTGCTTTAACTGACAGTGGCTACACCTTC.

V usage is TRBV12-3 or TRBV12-4 and J usage is TRBJ2-5; TRBD2 matches 14 bases. This CDR3 is built from 19 residues. V shed 0 bases and J 5 bases; nucleotides not matched to a gene: 11. As DNA, the CDR3 is TGTGCCAGCAGTTTAGCTGCCGCTTCGACTAGCGGGAGGGTGGAGACCCAGTACTTC. The encoded protein is CASSLAAASTSGRVETQYF.

The CDR3 coding sequence is TGTGCCAGCTCACCACCGGTCTACAGGGTTTCGTACAATGAGCAGTTCTTC. This sequence encodes CASSPPVYRVSYNEQFF. The V call is TRBV18, the J call TRBJ2-1, with a possible D match to TRBD1 (6 bases). CDR1 KGHSH and CDR2 LQKENI come from the germline V gene. The CDR3 covers 17 residues. The germline V and J ends were trimmed by 0 bases and 4 bases, with 16 bases remaining between them.

This clonotype was seen many times. The V call is TRBV12-3 or TRBV12-4, the J call TRBJ2-3; D unresolved. The length of the CDR3 is 14 residues. The V and J ends lost 3 bases and 2 bases respectively, with 9 bases between them. In DNA, the CDR3 is TGTGCCAGCAGTTTCACCTCTTCCACAGATACGCAGTATTTT. Translated, it gives CASSFTSSTDTQYF.

The V and J genes are TRBV5-1 and TRBJ1-1, with D unresolved. Germline V gives CDR1 SGHRS, CDR2 YFSETQ. This CDR3 has 13 residues. V was clipped by 1 base and J by 3 bases, with 7 bases between them. CDR3 in amino acids: CASSLNRYTEAFF. The CDR3 coding sequence is TGCGCCAGCAGCTTGAACAGATACACTGAAGCTTTCTTT.

V is TRBV7-9 and J is TRBJ1-5; 8 bases are shared with TRBD1. The CDR3 consists of 15 residues. Germline V gives CDR1 SEHNR, CDR2 FQNEAQ (reference sequence). Trimming cost V 4 bases and J 7 bases; bases outside gene matches: 9. In DNA, the CDR3 is TGTGCCAGCAGCTCCCAGGACAGGGACGGGCAGCCCCAGCATTTT. Its protein product is CASSSQDRDGQPQHF.

This clonotype has more than one count but fewer than ten. The genes are TRBV20-1 and TRBJ1-1; D gene uncertain. Germline loops: CDR1 DFQATT, CDR2 SNEGSKA (reference sequence). With 3 bases removed from V and 9 bases from J, the gap between germline ends came to 14 bases. The CDR3 has 12 amino acids. CDR3 loop: CSASVTPIKAFF. CDR3 bases: TGCAGTGCTAGTGTAACGCCTATTAAAGCTTTCTTT.

This chain joins TRBV5-1 and TRBJ2-7, with 10 bases matching TRBD1. This CDR3 spans 19 amino acids. Germline V lookup: CDR1 SGHRS, CDR2 YFSETQ. V dropped 2 bases and J dropped 2; count of bases not matched to a gene: 16. CDR3 in amino acids: CASSLVLNPGTGVPYEQYF. The DNA for the CDR3 is TGCGCCAGCAGCTTAGTCCTCAACCCTGGGACAGGGGTCCCCTACGAGCAGTACTTC.

V is TRBV20-1 and J is TRBJ1-4; 9 bases line up with TRBD1. CDR1 is DFQATT and CDR2 is SNEGSKA in the germline V gene (reference sequence). This CDR3 spans 13 amino acids. V gave up 6 bases and J gave up 13 bases; unmatched junction bases: 12. Here the CDR3 DNA reads TGCAGTGCGGCCCGGGACAGGGTTGACCGACTGTTTTTT. Its translation is CSAARDRVDRLFF.

Regarding this clonotype: A read error may explain this, as a much larger clone is one base away. The V call is TRBV7-6, the J call TRBJ1-2; D remains ambiguous. Germline V lookup: CDR1 SGHVS, CDR2 FNYEAQ. V shed 4 bases and J shed 4 bases, with 13 bases lying between them. The CDR3 is 14 amino acids. The DNA for the CDR3 is TGTGCCAGCAGCTCGGGATCACTCACCTATGGCTACACCTTC. It encodes CASSSGSLTYGYTF. The full variable domain, with the rest looked up from reference TRBV7-6 and TRBJ1-2, is GAGVSQSPRYKVTKRGQDVALRCDPISGHVSLYWYRQALGQGPEFLTYFNYEAQQDKSGLPNDRFSAERPEGSISTLTIQRTEQRDSAMYRCASSSGSLTYGYTFGSGTRLTVV.

The V call is TRBV4-3, the J call TRBJ2-1, with 14 bases identical to TRBD2. Germline CDR1 reads LGHNA; CDR2 reads YSLEER. The length of the CDR3 is 19 residues. The ends lost 3 bases at V and 0 bases at J; junction bases unmatched: 7. The CDR3 loop reads CASSQGLAGVSLSYNEQFF. In nucleotides, the CDR3 is TGCGCCAGCAGCCAGGGACTAGCGGGAGTTTCCCTCTCCTACAATGAGCAGTTCTTC.

The chain couples TRBV6-5 to TRBJ2-3; D uncertain. CDR3 length: 16 residues. The V gene lost 0 bases and the J gene lost 2 bases, with 12 bases spanning the gap. Germline CDR1 is MNHEY and CDR2 is SVGAGI. The DNA of the CDR3 is TGTGCCAGCAGTTACTCGATAGGGTTCCCCACAGATACGCAGTATTTT. Protein: CASSYSIGFPTDTQYF.